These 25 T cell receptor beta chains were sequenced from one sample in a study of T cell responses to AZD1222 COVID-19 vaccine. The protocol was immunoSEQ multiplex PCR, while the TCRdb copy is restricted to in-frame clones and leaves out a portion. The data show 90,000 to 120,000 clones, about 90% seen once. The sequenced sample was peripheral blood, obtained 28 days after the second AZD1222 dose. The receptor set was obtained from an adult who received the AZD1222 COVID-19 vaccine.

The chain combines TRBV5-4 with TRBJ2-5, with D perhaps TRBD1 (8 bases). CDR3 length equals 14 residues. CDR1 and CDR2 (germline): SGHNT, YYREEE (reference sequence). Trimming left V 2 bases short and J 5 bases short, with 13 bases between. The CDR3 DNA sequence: TGTGCCAGCAGCTTCGGACAGGGAGGGGAGACCCAGTACTTC. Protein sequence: CASSFGQGGETQYF.

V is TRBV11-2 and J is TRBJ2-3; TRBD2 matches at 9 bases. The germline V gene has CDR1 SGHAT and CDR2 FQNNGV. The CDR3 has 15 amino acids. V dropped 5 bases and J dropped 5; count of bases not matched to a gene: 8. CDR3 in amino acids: CASSLPSGAVDTQYF. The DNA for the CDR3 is TGTGCCAGCAGCCTCCCTAGCGGGGCGGTAGATACGCAGTATTTT.

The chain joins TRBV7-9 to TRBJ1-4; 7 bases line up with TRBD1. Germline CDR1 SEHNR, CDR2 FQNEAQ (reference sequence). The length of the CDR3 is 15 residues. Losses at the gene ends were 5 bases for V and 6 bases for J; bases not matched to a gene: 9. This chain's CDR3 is CASSPNRDSDEKLFF. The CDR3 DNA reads TGTGCCAGCAGCCCAAACCGGGACAGTGATGAAAAACTGTTTTTT.

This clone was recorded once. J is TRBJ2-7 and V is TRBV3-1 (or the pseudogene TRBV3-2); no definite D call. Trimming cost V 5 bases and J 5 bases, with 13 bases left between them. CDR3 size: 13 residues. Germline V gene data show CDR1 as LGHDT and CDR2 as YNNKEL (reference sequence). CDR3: CASSFFVLDEQYF. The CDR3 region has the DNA TGTGCCAGCAGCTTTTTCGTGTTAGACGAGCAGTACTTC.

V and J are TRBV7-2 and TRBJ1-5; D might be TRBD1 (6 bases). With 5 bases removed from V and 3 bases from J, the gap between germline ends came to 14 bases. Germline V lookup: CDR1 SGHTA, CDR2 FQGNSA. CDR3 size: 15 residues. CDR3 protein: CASSISDSYNQPQHF. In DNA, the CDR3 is TGTGCCAGCAGCATATCGGACAGCTACAATCAGCCCCAGCATTTT.

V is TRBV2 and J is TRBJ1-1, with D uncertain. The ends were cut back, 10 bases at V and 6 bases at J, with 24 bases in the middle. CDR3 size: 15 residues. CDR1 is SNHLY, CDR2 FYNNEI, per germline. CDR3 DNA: TGTGCCAATTCTATAGAGGGCGTAGTCTTCTCTGAAGCTTTCTTT. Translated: CANSIEGVVFSEAFF.

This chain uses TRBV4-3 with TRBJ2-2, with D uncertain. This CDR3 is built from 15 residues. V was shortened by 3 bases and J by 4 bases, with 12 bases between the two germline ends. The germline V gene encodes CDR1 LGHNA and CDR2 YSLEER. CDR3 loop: CASSHSGHLTGELFF. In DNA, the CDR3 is TGCGCCAGCAGCCATTCCGGGCACCTCACCGGGGAGCTGTTTTTT.

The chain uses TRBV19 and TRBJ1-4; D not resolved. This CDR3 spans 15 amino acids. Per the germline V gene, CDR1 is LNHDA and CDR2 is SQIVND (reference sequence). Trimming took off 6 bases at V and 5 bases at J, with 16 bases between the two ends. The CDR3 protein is CASRLSSGLNEKLFF. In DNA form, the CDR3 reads TGTGCCAGTAGGCTTTCGTCGGGCCTAAATGAAAAACTGTTTTTT. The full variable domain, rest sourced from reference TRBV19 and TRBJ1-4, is DGGITQSPKYLFRKEGQNVTLSCEQNLNHDAMYWYRQDPGQGLRLIYYSQIVNDFQKGDIAEGYSVSREKKESFPLTVTSAQKNPTAFYLCASRLSSGLNEKLFFGSGTQLSVL.

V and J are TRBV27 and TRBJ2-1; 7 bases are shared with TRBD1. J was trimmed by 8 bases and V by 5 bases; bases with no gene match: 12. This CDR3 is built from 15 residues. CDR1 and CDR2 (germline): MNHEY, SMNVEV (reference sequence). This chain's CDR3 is CASSRGQDSVYEQFF. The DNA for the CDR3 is TGTGCCAGCAGTAGAGGACAGGATAGTGTTTATGAGCAGTTCTTC.

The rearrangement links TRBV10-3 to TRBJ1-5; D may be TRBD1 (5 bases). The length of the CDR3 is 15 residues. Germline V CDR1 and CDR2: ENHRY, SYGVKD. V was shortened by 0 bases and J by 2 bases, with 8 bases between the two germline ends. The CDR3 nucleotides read TGTGCCATCAGTGAGTCGGGGGTTGGCAATCAGCCCCAGCATTTT. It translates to CAISESGVGNQPQHF.

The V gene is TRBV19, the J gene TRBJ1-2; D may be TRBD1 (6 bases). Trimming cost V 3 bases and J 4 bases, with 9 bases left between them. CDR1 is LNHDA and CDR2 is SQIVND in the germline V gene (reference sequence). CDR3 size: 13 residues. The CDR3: CASSITGAYGYTF. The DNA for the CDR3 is TGTGCCAGTAGTATTACGGGGGCCTATGGCTACACCTTC.

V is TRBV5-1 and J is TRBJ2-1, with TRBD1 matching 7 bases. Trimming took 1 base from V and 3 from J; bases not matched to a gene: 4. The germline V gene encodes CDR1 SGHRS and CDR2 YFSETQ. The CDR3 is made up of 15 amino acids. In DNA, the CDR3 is TGCGCCAGCAGCTTGTCCTGGGACAGCTACAATGAGCAGTTCTTC. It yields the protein CASSLSWDSYNEQFF.

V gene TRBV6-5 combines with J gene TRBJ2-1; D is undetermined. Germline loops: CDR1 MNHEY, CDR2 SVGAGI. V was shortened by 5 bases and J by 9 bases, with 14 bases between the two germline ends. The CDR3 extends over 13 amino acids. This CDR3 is CASSLDFFSEQFF. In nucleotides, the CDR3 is TGTGCCAGCAGTCTAGATTTTTTTAGTGAGCAGTTCTTC.

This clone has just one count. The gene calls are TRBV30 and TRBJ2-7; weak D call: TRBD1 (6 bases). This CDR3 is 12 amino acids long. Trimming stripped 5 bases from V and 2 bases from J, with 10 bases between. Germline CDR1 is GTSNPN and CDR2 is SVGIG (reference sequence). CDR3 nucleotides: TGTGCCTGGGAGCAGGGGACCTACGAGCAGTACTTC. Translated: CAWEQGTYEQYF.

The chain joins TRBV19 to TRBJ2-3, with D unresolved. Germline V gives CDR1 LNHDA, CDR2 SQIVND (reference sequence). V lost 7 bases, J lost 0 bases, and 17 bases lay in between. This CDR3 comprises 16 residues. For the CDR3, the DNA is TGTGCCAGTAAACGGGCTCAGTCCCCTAGCACAGATACGCAGTATTTT. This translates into CASKRAQSPSTDTQYF.

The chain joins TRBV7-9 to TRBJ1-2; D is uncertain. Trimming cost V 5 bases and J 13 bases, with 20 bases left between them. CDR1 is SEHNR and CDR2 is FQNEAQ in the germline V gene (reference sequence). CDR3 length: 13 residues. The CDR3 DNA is TGTGCCAGCAGCCTTGACTCTCCCGAGGTCGGCACCTTC. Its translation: CASSLDSPEVGTF.

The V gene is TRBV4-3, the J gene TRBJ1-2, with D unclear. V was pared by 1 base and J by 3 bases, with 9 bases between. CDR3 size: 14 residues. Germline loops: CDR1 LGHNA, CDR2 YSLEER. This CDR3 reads CASSQVGGDYGYTF. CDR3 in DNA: TGCGCCAGCAGCCAAGTGGGCGGAGACTATGGCTACACCTTC.

CDR3: CASSVLQGSPNEKLFF. As DNA, the CDR3 is TGTGCCAGTAGTGTTCTACAGGGGAGTCCTAATGAAAAACTGTTTTTT. The V call is TRBV19, the J call TRBJ1-4; 7 bases match TRBD1. Germline V gene data show CDR1 as LNHDA and CDR2 as SQIVND (reference sequence). Losses at the gene ends were 5 bases for V and 3 bases for J; bases not matched to a gene: 9. The CDR3 is 16 residues long.

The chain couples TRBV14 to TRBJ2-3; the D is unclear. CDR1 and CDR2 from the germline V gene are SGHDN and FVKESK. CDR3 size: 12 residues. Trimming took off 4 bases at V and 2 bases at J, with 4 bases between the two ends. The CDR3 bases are TGTGCCAGCAGCCGCCACACAGATACGCAGTATTTT. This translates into CASSRHTDTQYF.

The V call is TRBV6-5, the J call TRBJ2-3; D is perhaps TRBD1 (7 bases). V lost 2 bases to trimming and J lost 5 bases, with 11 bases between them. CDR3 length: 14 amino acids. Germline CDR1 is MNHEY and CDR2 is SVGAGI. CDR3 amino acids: CASSYKQGGDTQYF. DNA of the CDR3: TGTGCCAGCAGTTACAAGCAGGGGGGAGATACGCAGTATTTT.

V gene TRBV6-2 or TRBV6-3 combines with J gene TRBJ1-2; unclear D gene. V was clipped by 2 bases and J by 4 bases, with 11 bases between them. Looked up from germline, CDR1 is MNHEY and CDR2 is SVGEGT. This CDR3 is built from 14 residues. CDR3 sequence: CASSYVAGSYGYTF. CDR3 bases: TGTGCCAGCAGTTACGTAGCCGGATCCTATGGCTACACCTTC.

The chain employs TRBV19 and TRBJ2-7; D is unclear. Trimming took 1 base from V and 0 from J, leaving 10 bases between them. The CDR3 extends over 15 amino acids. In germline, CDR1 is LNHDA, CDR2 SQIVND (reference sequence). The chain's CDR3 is CASSIALGSSYEQYF. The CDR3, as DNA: TGTGCCAGTAGTATAGCTCTGGGAAGCTCCTACGAGCAGTACTTC.

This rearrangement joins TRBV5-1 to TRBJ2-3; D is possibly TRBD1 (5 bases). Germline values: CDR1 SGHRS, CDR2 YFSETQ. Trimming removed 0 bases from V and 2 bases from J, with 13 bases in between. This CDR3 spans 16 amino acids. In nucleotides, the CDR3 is TGCGCCAGCAGCTTGGAAGGGGCCGCTATCACAGATACGCAGTATTTT. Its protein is CASSLEGAAITDTQYF.

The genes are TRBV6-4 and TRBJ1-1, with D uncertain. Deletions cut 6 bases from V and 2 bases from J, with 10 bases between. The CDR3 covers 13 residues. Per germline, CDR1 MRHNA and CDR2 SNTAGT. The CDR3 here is CASRAEANTEAFF. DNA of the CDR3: TGTGCCAGCAGGGCCGAGGCAAACACTGAAGCTTTCTTT.

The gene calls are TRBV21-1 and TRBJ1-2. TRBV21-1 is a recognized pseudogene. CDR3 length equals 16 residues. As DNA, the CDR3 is TGTGCCAGCAGCAAACGGTCGGAGGGGTTCTACTATGGCTACACCTTC. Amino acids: CASSKRSEGFYYGYTF.